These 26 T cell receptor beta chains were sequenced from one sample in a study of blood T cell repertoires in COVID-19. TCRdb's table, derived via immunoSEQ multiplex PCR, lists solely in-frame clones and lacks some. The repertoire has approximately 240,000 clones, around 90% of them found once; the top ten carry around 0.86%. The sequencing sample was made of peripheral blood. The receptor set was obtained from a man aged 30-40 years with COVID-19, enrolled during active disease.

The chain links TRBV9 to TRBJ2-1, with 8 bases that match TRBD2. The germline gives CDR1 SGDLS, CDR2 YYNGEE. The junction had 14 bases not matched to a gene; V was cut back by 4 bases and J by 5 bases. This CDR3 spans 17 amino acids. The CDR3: CASSLELLAGHNNEQFF. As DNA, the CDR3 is TGTGCCAGCAGCTTAGAACTTCTAGCGGGTCACAACAATGAGCAGTTCTTC.

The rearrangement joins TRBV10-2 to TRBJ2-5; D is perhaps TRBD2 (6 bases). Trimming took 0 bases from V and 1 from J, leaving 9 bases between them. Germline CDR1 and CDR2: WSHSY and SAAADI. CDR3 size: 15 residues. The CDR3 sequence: CASSESPSVQETQYF. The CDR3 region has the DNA TGCGCCAGCAGTGAGTCTCCTAGCGTCCAAGAGACCCAGTACTTC.

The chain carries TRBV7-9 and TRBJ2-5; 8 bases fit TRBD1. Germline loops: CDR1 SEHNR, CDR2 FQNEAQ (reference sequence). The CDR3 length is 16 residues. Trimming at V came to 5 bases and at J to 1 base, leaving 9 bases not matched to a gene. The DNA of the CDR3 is TGTGCCAGCAGCGCGCCGACAGGGGTCTTCCAAGAGACCCAGTACTTC. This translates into CASSAPTGVFQETQYF. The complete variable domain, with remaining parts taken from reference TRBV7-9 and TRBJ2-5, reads DTGVSQNPRHKITKRGQNVTFRCDPISEHNRLYWYRQTLGQGPEFLTYFQNEAQLEKSRLLSDRFSAERPKGSFSTLEIQRTEQGDSAMYLCASSAPTGVFQETQYFGPGTRLLVL.

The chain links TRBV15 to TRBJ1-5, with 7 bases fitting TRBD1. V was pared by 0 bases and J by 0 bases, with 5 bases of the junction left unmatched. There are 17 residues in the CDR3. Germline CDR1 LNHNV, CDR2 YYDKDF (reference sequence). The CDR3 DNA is TGTGCCACCAGCAGAGAGGGACAGTATTATAGCAATCAGCCCCAGCATTTT. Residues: CATSREGQYYSNQPQHF.

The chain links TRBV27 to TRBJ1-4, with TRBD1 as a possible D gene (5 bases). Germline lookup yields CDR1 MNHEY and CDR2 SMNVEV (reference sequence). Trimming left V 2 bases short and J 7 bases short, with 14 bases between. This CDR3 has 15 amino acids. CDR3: CASSLLGGIREKLFF. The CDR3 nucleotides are TGTGCCAGCAGTTTACTGGGGGGGATCCGTGAAAAACTGTTTTTT.

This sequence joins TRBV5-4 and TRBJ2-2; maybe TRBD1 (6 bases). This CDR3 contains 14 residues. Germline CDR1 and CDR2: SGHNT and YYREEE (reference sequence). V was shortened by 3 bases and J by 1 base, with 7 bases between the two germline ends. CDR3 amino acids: CASSSTGNTGELFF. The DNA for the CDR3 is TGTGCCAGCAGCTCGACAGGGAACACCGGGGAGCTGTTTTTT.

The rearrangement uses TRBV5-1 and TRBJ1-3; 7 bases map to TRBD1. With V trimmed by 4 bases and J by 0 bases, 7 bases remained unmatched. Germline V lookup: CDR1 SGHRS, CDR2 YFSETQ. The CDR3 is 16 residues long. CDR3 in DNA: TGCGCCAGCAGCGTGGGACAGCCGAGCTCTGGAAACACCATATATTTT. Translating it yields CASSVGQPSSGNTIYF. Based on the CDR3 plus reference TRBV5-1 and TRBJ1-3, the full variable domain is KAGVTQTPRYLIKTRGQQVTLSCSPISGHRSVSWYQQTPGQGLQFLFEYFSETQRNKGNFPGRFSGRQFSNSRSEMNVSTLELGDSALYLCASSVGQPSSGNTIYFGEGSWLTVV.

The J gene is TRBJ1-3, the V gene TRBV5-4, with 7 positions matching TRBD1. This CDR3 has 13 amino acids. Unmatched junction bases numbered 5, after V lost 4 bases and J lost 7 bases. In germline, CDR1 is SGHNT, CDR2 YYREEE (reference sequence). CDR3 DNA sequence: TGTGCCAGCAGCACCGGACAGGTCAACACCATATATTTT. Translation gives CASSTGQVNTIYF.

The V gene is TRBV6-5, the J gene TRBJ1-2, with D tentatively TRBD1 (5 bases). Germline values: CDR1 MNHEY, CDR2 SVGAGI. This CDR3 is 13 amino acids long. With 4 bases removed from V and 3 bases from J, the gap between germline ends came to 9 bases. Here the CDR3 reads CASSFQGYYGYTF. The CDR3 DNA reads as TGTGCCAGCAGTTTTCAGGGATACTATGGCTACACCTTC.

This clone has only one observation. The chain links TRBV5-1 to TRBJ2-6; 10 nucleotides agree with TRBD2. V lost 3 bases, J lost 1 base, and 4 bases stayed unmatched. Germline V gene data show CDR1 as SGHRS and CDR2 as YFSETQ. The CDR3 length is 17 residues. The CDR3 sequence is CASSWGLAPSGANVLTF. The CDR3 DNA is TGCGCCAGCAGCTGGGGACTAGCGCCGTCTGGGGCCAACGTCCTGACTTTC.

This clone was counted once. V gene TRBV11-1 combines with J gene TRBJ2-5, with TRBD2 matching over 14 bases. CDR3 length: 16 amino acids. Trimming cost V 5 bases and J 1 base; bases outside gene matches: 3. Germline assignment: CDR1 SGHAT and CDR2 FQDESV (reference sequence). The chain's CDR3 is CASSKTSGGAQETQYF. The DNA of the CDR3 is TGTGCCAGCAGCAAGACTAGCGGGGGGGCCCAAGAGACCCAGTACTTC. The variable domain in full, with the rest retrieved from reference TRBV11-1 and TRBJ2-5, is EAEVAQSPRYKITEKSQAVAFWCDPISGHATLYWYRQILGQGPELLVQFQDESVVDDSQLPKDRFSAERLKGVDSTLKIQPAELGDSAMYLCASSKTSGGAQETQYFGPGTRLLVL.

CDR3 loop: CSAGQGRVYEQYF. In nucleotides, the CDR3 is TGCAGCGCAGGACAGGGTCGAGTATACGAGCAGTACTTC. This sequence joins TRBV29-1 and TRBJ2-7, with TRBD1 identical over 8 bases. Trimming at V came to 7 bases and at J to 4 bases, leaving 9 bases not matched to a gene. The CDR3 covers 13 residues. Germline CDR1 is SQVTM and CDR2 is ANQGSEA.

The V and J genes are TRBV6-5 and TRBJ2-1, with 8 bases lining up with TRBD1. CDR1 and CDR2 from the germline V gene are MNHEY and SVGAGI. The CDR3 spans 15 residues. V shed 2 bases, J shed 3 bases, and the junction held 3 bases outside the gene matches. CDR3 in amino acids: CASSYAGQGYNEQFF. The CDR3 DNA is TGTGCCAGCAGTTACGCTGGACAGGGCTACAATGAGCAGTTCTTC.

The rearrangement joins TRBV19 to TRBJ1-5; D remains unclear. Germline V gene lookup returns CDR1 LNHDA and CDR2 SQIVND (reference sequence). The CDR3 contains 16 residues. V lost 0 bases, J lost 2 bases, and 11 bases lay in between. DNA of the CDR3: TGTGCCAGTAGTATAGAGGGAGGTTGGGGCAATCAGCCCCAGCATTTT. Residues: CASSIEGGWGNQPQHF.

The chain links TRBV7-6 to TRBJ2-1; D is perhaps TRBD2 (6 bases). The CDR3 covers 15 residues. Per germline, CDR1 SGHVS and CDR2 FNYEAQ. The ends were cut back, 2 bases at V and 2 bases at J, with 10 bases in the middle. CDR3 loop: CASSLWGEAYNEQFF. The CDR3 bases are TGTGCCAGCAGCTTATGGGGGGAAGCCTACAATGAGCAGTTCTTC.

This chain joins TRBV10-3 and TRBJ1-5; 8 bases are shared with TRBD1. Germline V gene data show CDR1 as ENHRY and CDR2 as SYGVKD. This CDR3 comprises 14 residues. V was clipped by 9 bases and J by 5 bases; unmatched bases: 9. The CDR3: CAISPRGPDQPQHF. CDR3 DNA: TGTGCCATTTCCCCCAGGGGGCCGGATCAGCCCCAGCATTTT.

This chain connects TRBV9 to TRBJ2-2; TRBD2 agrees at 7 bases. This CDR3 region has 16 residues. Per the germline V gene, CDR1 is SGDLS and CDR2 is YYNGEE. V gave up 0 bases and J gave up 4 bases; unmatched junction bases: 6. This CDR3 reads CASSVDLAGGTGELFF. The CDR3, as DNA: TGTGCCAGCAGCGTAGATTTAGCGGGTGGCACCGGGGAGCTGTTTTTT.

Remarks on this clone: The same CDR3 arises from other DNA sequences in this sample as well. CDR3 region: CASSLGQGYEQYF. The CDR3 DNA reads TGTGCCAGCAGTTTAGGACAGGGATACGAGCAGTACTTC. J is TRBJ2-7 and V is TRBV12-3 or TRBV12-4, with TRBD1 matching over 7 bases. After removal of 1 base from V and 4 bases from J, the junction contained 1 base not matched to a gene. The CDR3 has 13 residues.

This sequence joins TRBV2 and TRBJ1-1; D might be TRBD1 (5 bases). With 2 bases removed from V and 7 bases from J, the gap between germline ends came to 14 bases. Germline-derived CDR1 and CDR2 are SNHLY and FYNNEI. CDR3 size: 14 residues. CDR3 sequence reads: CASSESGTADEAFF. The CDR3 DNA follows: TGTGCCAGCAGTGAAAGCGGGACCGCAGATGAAGCTTTCTTT.

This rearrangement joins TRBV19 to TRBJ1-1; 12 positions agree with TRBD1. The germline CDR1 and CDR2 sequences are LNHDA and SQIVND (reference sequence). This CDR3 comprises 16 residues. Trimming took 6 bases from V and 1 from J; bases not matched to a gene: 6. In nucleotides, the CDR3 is TGTGCCAGTAGGTCCGGGACAGGGGGCCCGAACACTGAAGCTTTCTTT. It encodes CASRSGTGGPNTEAFF.

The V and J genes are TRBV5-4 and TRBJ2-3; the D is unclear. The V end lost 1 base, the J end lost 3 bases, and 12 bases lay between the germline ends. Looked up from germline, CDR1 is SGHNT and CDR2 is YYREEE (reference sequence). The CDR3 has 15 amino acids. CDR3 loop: CASSLMRGTTDTQYF. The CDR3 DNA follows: TGTGCCAGCAGCTTGATGCGCGGCACTACAGATACGCAGTATTTT. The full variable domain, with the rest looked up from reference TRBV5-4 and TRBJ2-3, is ETGVTQSPTHLIKTRGQQVTLRCSSQSGHNTVSWYQQALGQGPQFIFQYYREEENGRGNFPPRFSGLQFPNYSSELNVNALELDDSALYLCASSLMRGTTDTQYFGPGTRLTVL.

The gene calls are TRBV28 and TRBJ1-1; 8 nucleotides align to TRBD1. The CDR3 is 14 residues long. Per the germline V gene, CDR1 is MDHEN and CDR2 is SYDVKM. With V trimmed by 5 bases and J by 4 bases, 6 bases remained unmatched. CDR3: CASSQDRVVTEAFF. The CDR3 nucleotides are TGTGCCAGCAGTCAGGACAGGGTGGTCACTGAAGCTTTCTTT.

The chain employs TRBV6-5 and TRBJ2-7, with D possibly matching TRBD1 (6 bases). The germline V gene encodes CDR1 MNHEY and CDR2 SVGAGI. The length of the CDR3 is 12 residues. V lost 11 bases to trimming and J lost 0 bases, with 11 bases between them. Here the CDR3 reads CAVGHLSYEQYF. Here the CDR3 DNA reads TGTGCCGTGGGACACCTCTCCTACGAGCAGTACTTC.

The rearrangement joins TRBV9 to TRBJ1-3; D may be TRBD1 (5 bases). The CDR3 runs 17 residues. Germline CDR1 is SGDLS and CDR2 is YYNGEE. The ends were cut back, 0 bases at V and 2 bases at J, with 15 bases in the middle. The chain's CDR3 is CASSVEERGPTGNTIYF. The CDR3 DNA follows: TGTGCCAGCAGCGTAGAAGAAAGGGGTCCCACTGGAAACACCATATATTTT.

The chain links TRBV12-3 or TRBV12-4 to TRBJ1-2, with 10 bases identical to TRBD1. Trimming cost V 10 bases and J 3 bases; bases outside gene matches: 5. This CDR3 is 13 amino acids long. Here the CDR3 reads CANRDRGDYGYTF. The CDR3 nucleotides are TGTGCCAATCGGGACAGGGGCGACTATGGCTACACCTTC.

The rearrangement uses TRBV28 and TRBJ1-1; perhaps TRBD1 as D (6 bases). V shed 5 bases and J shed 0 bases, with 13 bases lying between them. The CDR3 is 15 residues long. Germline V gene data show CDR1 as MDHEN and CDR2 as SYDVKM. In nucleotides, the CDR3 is TGTGCCAGCAGTGAACAGGGTTTTTTGAACACTGAAGCTTTCTTT. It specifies CASSEQGFLNTEAFF.